The entry that follows covers one T cell receptor (beta chain) sequence. These data come from a study of graft-versus-host responses after intestinal transplantation. The assay was immunoSEQ multiplex PCR, and TCRdb's table has in-frame clones only and misses some. The sample consists of 20,000 or so clones, roughly 78% of them appearing once. Trimming shortened V by 5 bases and J by 8 bases, and 13 bases separated the two germline ends. The CDR3 spans 12 residues. CDR1 and CDR2 (germline): SNHLY, FYNNEI. Tissue processing of the graft released intraepithelial and lamina propria lymphocytes from it. The sequence derives from a human patient who received an intestinal transplant, so some T cells may come from the graft donor. Sequencing was performed on ileum tissue, taken less than 21 days after intestinal transplant. The rearrangement uses TRBV2 and TRBJ2-7, with a tentative D call TRBD1 (6 bases). The CDR3 DNA is TGTGCCAGCAGTCAACAGGGTCAGAAGCAGTACTTC. It is translated as CASSQQGQKQYF.